The 11 T cell receptor beta chains presented below share a single source sample, sequenced in a study of shared clonotypes between healthy human individuals. Sequenced by immunoSEQ multiplex PCR; TCRdb stores in-frame clones only, minus some. The table includes hundreds of thousands of clones, approximately 74% detected once. Sequenced material: memory CD4+ T cells sorted from blood. Subset given: CD45RA-negative fraction. These receptors came from a young woman in good health.

The CDR3 region is CATSRDGRGNQPQHF. Written as DNA, the CDR3 is TGTGCCACCAGCAGAGATGGCCGCGGCAATCAGCCCCAGCATTTT. The rearrangement uses TRBV15 and TRBJ1-5; D not certain. There are 15 residues in the CDR3. V gave up 0 bases and J gave up 2 bases, with 8 bases separating them. Looked up from germline, CDR1 is LNHNV and CDR2 is YYDKDF (reference sequence).

J is TRBJ2-7 and V is TRBV10-2; TRBD2 matches 8 bases. The length of the CDR3 is 14 residues. V was pared by 2 bases and J by 6 bases, with 6 bases of the junction left unmatched. CDR1 and CDR2 (germline): WSHSY, SAAADI. The CDR3 nucleotides are TGCGCCAGCAGTGAGACGGGAGGGCCTCCCGAGCAGTACTTC. Translating it yields CASSETGGPPEQYF.

The chain combines TRBV19 with TRBJ2-1; D not resolved. Trimming took off 4 bases at V and 0 bases at J, with 10 bases between the two ends. Germline CDR1 is LNHDA and CDR2 is SQIVND (reference sequence). The CDR3 has 15 residues. DNA of the CDR3: TGTGCCAGTAGTACCCAGAAGAGCTCCTACAATGAGCAGTTCTTC. Protein sequence: CASSTQKSSYNEQFF.

This clone showed up just once. The chain joins TRBV4-1 to TRBJ1-2; possible D gene TRBD1, 5 bases. CDR3 length: 17 amino acids. Germline CDR1 MGHRA, CDR2 YSYEKL. The V end lost 0 bases, the J end lost 2 bases, and 16 bases lay between the germline ends. This CDR3 reads CASSQDFQGGTNYGYTF. The CDR3 region has the DNA TGCGCCAGCAGCCAAGATTTCCAGGGAGGAACGAACTATGGCTACACCTTC.

The table lists this clone with a few counts. The J gene is TRBJ2-1, the V gene TRBV6-4; 9 bases agree with TRBD1. The CDR3 is 15 amino acids. Unmatched junction bases numbered 2, after V lost 0 bases and J lost 5 bases. Per germline, CDR1 MRHNA and CDR2 SNTAGT. The DNA for the CDR3 is TGTGCCAGCAGTGACTCGGGACAGGGACACAATGAGCAGTTCTTC. Protein sequence: CASSDSGQGHNEQFF.

This clone appeared a single time. The chain employs TRBV7-6 and TRBJ2-7; D unresolved. The CDR3 has 12 amino acids. Between the trimmed V and J ends, which lost 3 bases and 7 bases, there was a span of 10 bases. Germline V lookup: CDR1 SGHVS, CDR2 FNYEAQ. The CDR3 protein is CASSLALGEQYF. Here the CDR3 DNA reads TGTGCCAGCAGCTTGGCCCTGGGGGAGCAGTACTTC.

For the CDR3, the DNA is TGTGCCAGCAATTGGGGCGTGGGGCTCTACAATGAGCAGTTCTTC. Amino acid sequence: CASNWGVGLYNEQFF. The chain employs TRBV5-6 and TRBJ2-1; TRBD1 might be the D (5 bases). Germline V gene sequence: CDR1 SGHDT, CDR2 YYEEEE. This CDR3 contains 15 residues. The V gene lost 6 bases and the J gene lost 3 bases, with 16 bases spanning the gap.

In this sample, this clone turned up once. Other DNA sequences in the sample encode the same CDR3. The rearrangement joins TRBV11-2 to TRBJ1-4; no clear D. Per the germline V gene, CDR1 is SGHAT and CDR2 is FQNNGV. Trimming shortened V by 1 base and J by 4 bases, and 7 bases separated the two germline ends. CDR3 length equals 14 residues. The CDR3 bases are TGTGCCAGCAGCTTAGTTGGGTATAATGAAAAACTGTTTTTT. Encoded protein: CASSLVGYNEKLFF. Filled out from reference TRBV11-2 and TRBJ1-4, the complete variable domain reads EAGVAQSPRYKIIEKRQSVAFWCNPISGHATLYWYQQILGQGPKLLIQFQNNGVVDDSQLPKDRFSAERLKGVDSTLKIQPAKLEDSAVYLCASSLVGYNEKLFFGSGTQLSVL.

The chain recombines TRBV28 with TRBJ1-2; the match to TRBD1 covers 8 bases. Germline V gives CDR1 MDHEN, CDR2 SYDVKM. Losses at the gene ends were 4 bases for V and 2 bases for J; bases not matched to a gene: 6. CDR3 length equals 15 residues. The CDR3, as DNA: TGTGCCAGCAGTTCTCGGACAGGGTACAACTATGGCTACACCTTC. It encodes CASSSRTGYNYGYTF.

V gene TRBV6-5 combines with J gene TRBJ1-5; D unresolved. CDR1 and CDR2 (germline): MNHEY, SVGAGI. Between the trimmed V and J ends, which lost 10 bases and 10 bases, there was a span of 17 bases. This CDR3 has 12 residues. This chain's CDR3 is CATHRPGHPQHF. CDR3 coding DNA: TGTGCCACCCACCGGCCGGGCCATCCCCAGCATTTT.

This chain joins TRBV4-1 and TRBJ2-3, with D possibly TRBD1 on 5 matching bases. V lost 2 bases and J 0 bases, leaving 15 bases between the germline ends. Germline-derived CDR1 and CDR2 are MGHRA and YSYEKL. The CDR3 contains 17 residues. The CDR3 bases are TGCGCCAGCAGCCAACCTTTCCCGGACACTAGCACAGATACGCAGTATTTT. It encodes CASSQPFPDTSTDTQYF.